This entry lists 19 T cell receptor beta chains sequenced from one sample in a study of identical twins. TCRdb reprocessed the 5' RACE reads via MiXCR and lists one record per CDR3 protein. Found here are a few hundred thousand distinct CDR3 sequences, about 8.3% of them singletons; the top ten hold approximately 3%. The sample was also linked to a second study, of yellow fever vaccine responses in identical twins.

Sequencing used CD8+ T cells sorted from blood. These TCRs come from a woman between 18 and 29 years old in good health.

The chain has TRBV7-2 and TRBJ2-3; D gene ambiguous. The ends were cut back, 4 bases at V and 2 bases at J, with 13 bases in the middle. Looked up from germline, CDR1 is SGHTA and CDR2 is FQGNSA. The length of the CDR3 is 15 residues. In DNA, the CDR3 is TGTGCCAGCAGCTCCGCCGGGTCCACCACAGATACGCAGTATTTT. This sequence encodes CASSSAGSTTDTQYF.

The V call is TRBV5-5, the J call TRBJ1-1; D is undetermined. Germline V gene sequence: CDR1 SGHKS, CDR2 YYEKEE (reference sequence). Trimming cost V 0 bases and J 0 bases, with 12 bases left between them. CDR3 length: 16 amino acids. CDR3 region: CASSLVWARMNTEAFF. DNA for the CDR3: TGTGCCAGCAGCTTGGTTTGGGCCAGAATGAACACTGAAGCTTTCTTT.

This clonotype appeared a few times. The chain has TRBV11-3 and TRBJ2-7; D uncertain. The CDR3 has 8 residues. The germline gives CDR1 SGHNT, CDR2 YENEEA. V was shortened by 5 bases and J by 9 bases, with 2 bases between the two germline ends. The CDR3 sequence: CASSPQYF. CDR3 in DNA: TGTGCCAGCAGCCCGCAGTACTTC.

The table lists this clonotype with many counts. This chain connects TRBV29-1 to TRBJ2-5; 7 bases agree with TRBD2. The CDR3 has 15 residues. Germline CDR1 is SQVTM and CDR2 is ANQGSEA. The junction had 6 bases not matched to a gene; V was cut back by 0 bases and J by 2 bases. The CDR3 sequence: CSVEDLREEQETQYF. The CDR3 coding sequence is TGCAGCGTTGAAGATCTTCGGGAGGAGCAAGAGACCCAGTACTTC.

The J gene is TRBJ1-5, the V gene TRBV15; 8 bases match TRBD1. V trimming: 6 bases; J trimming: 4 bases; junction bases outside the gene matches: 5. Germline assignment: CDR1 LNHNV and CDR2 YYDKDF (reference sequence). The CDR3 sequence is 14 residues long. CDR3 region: CATSPTGGNQPQHF. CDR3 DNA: TGTGCCACCAGTCCCACAGGGGGAAATCAGCCCCAGCATTTT.

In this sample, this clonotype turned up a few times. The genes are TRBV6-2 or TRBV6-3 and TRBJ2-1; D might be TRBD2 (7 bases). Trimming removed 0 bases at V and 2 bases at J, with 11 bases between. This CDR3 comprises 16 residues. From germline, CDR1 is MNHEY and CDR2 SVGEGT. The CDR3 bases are TGTGCCAGCAGTTACTCCCTGGGGGGGCCCTACAATGAGCAGTTCTTC. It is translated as CASSYSLGGPYNEQFF.

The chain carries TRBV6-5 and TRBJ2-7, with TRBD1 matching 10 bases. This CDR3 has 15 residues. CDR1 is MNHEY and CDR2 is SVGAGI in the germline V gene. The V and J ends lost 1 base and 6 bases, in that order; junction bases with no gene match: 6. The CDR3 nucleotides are TGTGCCAGCAGTTACTACGGGACAGGGGAAGGCGAGCAGTACTTC. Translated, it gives CASSYYGTGEGEQYF.

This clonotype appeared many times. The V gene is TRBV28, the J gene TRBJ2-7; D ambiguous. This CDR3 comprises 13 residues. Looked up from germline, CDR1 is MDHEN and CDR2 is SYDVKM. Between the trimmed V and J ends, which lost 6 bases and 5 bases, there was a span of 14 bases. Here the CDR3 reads CASRSPLSDEQYF. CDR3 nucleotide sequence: TGTGCCAGCAGGTCCCCCCTATCTGACGAGCAGTACTTC. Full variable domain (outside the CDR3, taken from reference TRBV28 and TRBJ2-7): DVKVTQSSRYLVKRTGEKVFLECVQDMDHENMFWYRQDPGLGLRLIYFSYDVKMKEKGDIPEGYSVSREKKERFSLILESASTNQTSMYLCASRSPLSDEQYFGPGTRLTVT.

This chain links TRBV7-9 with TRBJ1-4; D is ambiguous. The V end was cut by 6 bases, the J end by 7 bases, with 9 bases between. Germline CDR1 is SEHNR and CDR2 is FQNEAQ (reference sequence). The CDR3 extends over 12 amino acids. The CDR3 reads CASSPGGEKLFF. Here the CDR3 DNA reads TGTGCCAGCAGTCCAGGAGGTGAAAAACTGTTTTTT.

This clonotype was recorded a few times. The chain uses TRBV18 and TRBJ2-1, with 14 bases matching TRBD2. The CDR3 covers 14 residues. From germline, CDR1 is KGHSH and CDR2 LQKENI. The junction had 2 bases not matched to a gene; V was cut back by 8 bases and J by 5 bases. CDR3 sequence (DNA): TGTGCCAGCCGACTAGCGGGGGGGGACAATGAGCAGTTCTTC. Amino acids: CASRLAGGDNEQFF.

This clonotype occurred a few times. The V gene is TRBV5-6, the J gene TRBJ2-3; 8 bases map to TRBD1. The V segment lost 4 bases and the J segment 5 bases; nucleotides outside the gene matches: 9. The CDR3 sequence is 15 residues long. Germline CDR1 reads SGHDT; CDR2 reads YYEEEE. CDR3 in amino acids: CASSPDRVRKDTQYF. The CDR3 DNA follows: TGTGCCAGCAGCCCGGACAGGGTGCGAAAAGATACGCAGTATTTT. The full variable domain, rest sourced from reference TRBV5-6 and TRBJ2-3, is DAGVTQSPTHLIKTRGQQVTLRCSPKSGHDTVSWYQQALGQGPQFIFQYYEEEERQRGNFPDRFSGHQFPNYSSELNVNALLLGDSALYLCASSPDRVRKDTQYFGPGTRLTVL.

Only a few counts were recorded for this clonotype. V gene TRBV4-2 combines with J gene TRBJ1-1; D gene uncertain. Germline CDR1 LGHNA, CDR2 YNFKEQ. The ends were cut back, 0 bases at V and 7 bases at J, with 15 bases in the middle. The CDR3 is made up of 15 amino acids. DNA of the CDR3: TGTGCCAGCAGCCAAGAACCGGAATTGGATCTTGAAGCTTTCTTT. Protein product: CASSQEPELDLEAFF.

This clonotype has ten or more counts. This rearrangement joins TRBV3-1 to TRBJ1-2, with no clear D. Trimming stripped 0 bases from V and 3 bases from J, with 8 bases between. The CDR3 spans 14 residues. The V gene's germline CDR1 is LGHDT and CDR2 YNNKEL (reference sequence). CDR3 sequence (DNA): TGTGCCAGCAGCCAAGATCGGGGTGACTATGGCTACACCTTC. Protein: CASSQDRGDYGYTF.

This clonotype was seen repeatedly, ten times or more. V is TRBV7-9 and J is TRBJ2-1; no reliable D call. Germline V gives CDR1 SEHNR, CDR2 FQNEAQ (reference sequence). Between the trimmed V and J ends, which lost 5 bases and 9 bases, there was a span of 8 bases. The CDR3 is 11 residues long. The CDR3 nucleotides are TGTGCCAGCAGCGAGCCCGGTGAGCAGTTCTTC. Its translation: CASSEPGEQFF. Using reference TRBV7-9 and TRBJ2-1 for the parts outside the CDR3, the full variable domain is DTGVSQNPRHKITKRGQNVTFRCDPISEHNRLYWYRQTLGQGPEFLTYFQNEAQLEKSRLLSDRFSAERPKGSFSTLEIQRTEQGDSAMYLCASSEPGEQFFGPGTRLTVL.

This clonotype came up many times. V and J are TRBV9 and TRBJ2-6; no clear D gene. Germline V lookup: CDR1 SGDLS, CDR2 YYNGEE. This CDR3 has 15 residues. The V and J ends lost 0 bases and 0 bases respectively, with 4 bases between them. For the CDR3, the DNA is TGTGCCAGCAGCGTAGTTGCCTCTGGGGCCAACGTCCTGACTTTC. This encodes CASSVVASGANVLTF.

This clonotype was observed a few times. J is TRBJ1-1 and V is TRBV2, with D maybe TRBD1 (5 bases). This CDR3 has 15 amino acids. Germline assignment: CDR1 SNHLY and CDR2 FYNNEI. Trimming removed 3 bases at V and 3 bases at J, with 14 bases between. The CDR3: CASSDPRDPDTEAFF. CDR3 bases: TGTGCCAGCAGTGATCCCCGGGACCCAGACACTGAAGCTTTCTTT.

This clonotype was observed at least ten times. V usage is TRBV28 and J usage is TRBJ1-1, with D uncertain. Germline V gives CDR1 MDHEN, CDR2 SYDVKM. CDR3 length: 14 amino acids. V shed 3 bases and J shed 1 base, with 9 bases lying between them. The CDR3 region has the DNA TGTGCCAGCAGTTTTGACATTACGAACACTGAAGCTTTCTTT. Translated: CASSFDITNTEAFF.

DNA for the CDR3: TGTGCCAGCAGCTCCGGGACGTCGATTTACGAGCAGTACTTC. Residues: CASSSGTSIYEQYF. The gene calls are TRBV5-6 and TRBJ2-7; either TRBD1 or TRBD2 may supply D (5 bases each). With 3 bases removed from V and 4 bases from J, the gap between germline ends came to 14 bases. CDR3 size: 14 residues. The germline gives CDR1 SGHDT, CDR2 YYEEEE.

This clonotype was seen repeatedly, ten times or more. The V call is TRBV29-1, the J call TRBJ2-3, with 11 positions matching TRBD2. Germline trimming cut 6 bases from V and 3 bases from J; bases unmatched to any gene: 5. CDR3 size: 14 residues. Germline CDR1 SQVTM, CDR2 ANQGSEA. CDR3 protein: CSVSTSGRTDTQYF. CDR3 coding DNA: TGCAGCGTCTCCACTAGCGGGAGAACAGATACGCAGTATTTT.